Listed below are T cell receptor beta chains from one sample, sequenced in a study of blood T cell repertoires in COVID-19. Clones were read by immunoSEQ multiplex PCR, and TCRdb kept only the in-frame ones, dropping some. The sample holds fewer than 300,000 clones; around four fifths are singletons and the top ten take approximately 2.6%. The sequenced material came from peripheral blood. The receptors were sampled from a woman in her sixties or seventies with active or convalescent COVID-19. CDR3s include the opening cysteine and the closing phenylalanine or tryptophan. Size tells how often a clone was seen (once, few, many) or the class of an expanded clone, and some rows leave it out.

clone size	V gene	J gene	CDR3 protein
NA	TRBV7-3	TRBJ2-3	CASSFGLGEEGDTQYF
NA	TRBV28	TRBJ1-6	CASSLDRAGNSPLHF
NA	TRBV3-1/TRBV3-2	TRBJ1-4	CASSKEGTGRRGKLFF
NA	TRBV6-5	TRBJ1-1	CASSYSGGYTEAFF
NA	TRBV2	TRBJ1-1	CASSVDRPVPGAPLREAFF
NA	TRBV15	TRBJ1-4	CATSRGGSTNEKLFF
NA	TRBV5-8	TRBJ2-3	CASSLGLAGAVDTQYF
NA	TRBV6-5	TRBJ1-6	CASSTGGIFNSPLHF
few	TRBV10-3	TRBJ2-7	CAISESTGDQGYF
NA	TRBV18	TRBJ2-3	CASSPSGPPDTQYF
NA	TRBV6-2/TRBV6-3	TRBJ1-1	CASSFLGHSNTEAFF
NA	TRBV18	TRBJ2-2	CASSLGTVDTGELFF
once	TRBV4-2	TRBJ1-2	CASSQRAGGRGDYGYTF
NA	TRBV18	TRBJ2-7	CASSPLSGGLNEQYF
NA	TRBV7-9	TRBJ2-3	CASSSIAGAGSTDTQYF
NA	TRBV25-1	TRBJ1-3	CASSDPYQGSGNTIYF
NA	TRBV18	TRBJ2-4	CASSSGLAGTGDIQYF
NA	TRBV4-1	TRBJ1-5	CASSQDRQGQVSWNQPQHF
NA	TRBV5-8	TRBJ1-2	CASTRTENYGYTF
NA	TRBV15	TRBJ1-3	CATSREGAGGNTIYF
NA	TRBV30	TRBJ1-4	CAWSEGAWNEKLFF
few	TRBV24-1	TRBJ1-1	CATSDGQDQNTEAFF
NA	TRBV2	TRBJ2-7	CASRGDSGEQYF
NA	TRBV21-1	TRBJ2-1	CASFPWGRDNEQFF
NA	TRBV5-4	TRBJ1-1	CASSSPPGNTEAFF
NA	TRBV7-8	TRBJ1-5	CASSLTHSLRNQPQHF
NA	TRBV7-2	TRBJ1-6	CASSPRGLGNNSPLHF
once	TRBV10-3	TRBJ2-3	CAISLRQGMRTDTQYF
NA	TRBV6-6	TRBJ1-1	CASRAGTGSTEAFF
few	TRBV6-6	TRBJ2-7	CASSSGRSYEQYF
NA	TRBV5-4	TRBJ2-1	CASSLTSGSFNEQFF
NA	TRBV19	TRBJ1-2	CASSTERQGYGYTF
NA	TRBV19	TRBJ2-7	CASSSAGTGGNEQYF
NA	TRBV7-8	TRBJ2-3	CASSLRTGMGTDTQYF
NA	TRBV18	TRBJ1-1	CASSPTISNTEAFF
NA	TRBV5-1	TRBJ1-2	CASSLQTTNYGYTF
NA	TRBV18	TRBJ2-5	CASSPETKGTQYF
NA	TRBV7-2	TRBJ1-2	CASPPGQGHGGYTF
NA	TRBV6-1	TRBJ2-2	CASSEGTGAYLTTGELFF
NA	TRBV6-6	TRBJ1-5	CASSYGGGYSNQPQHF
NA	TRBV5-8	TRBJ2-5	CASSWGRVGGEQETQYF
NA	TRBV10-1	TRBJ1-1	CASSGDRAHPSEAFF
NA	TRBV28	TRBJ1-2	CASAGRAGVNYGYTF